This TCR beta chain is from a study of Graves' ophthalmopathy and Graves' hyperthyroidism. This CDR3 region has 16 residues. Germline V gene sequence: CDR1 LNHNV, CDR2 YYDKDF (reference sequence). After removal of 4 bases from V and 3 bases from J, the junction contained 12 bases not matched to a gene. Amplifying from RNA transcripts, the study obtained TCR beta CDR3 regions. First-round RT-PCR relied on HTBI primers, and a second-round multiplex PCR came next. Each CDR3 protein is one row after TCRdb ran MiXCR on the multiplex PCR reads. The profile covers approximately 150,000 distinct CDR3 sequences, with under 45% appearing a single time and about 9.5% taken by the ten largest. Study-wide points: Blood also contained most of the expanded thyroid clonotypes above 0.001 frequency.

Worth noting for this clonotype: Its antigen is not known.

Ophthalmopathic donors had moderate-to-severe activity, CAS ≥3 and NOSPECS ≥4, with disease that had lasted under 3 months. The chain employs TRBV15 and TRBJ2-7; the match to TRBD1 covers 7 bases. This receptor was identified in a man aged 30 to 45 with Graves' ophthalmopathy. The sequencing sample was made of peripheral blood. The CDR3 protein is CATSNRKTGELYEQYF. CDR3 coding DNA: TGTGCCACCAGCAACAGAAAAACAGGGGAACTCTACGAGCAGTACTTC.